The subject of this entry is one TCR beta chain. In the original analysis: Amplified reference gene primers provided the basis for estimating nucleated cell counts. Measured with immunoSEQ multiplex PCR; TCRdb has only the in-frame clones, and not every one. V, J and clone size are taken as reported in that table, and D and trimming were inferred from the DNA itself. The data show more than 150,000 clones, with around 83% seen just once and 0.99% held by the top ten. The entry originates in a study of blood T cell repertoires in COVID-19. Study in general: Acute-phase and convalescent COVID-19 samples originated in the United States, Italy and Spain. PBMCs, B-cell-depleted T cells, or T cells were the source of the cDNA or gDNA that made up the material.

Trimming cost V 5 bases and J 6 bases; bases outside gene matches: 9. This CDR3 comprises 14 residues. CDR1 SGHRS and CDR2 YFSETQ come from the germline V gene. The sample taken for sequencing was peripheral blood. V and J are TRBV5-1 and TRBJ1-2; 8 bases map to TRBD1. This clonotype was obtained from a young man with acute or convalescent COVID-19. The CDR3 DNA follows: TGCGCCAGCAGAGGGGGGCAGGGGGCAGATGGCTACACCTTC. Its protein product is CASRGGQGADGYTF.